This T cell receptor beta chain was obtained from a study of T cells in Graves' hyperthyroidism and ophthalmopathy. RNA transcripts gave rise to amplified TCR beta CDR3 regions. HTBI primers were the set used in a first-round RT-PCR of the TCR CDR3. TCRdb redid the calling of the multiplex PCR reads with MiXCR, one entry per CDR3 protein. The profile shows approximately 370,000 distinct CDR3 sequences, about 15% of them singletons. Study-level results: A 13 V-J model separated ophthalmopathy from stable hyperthyroidism. Peripheral blood also featured most of the thyroid clonotypes expanded above 0.001.

The CDR3 consists of 13 residues. Losses at the gene ends were 6 bases for V and 5 bases for J; bases not matched to a gene: 7. From germline, CDR1 is MDHEN and CDR2 SYDVKM. Criteria for exclusion of patients were uncontrolled infection, other autoimmune disease, pregnancy or lactation. Roughly 9.1 ml of fresh peripheral blood supplied the PBMCs. A few counts support this clonotype. Its antigen is as yet unknown. The V call is TRBV28, the J call TRBJ2-7; TRBD1 aligns across 7 bases. This receptor was taken from a woman aged 25 to 39 with Graves' hyperthyroidism. Sequenced sample: blood. CDR3: CASSNRGPNEQYF. The CDR3 region has the DNA TGTGCCAGCAGCAACAGGGGTCCGAACGAGCAGTACTTC. Looking up the rest from reference TRBV28 and TRBJ2-7 gives the full variable domain: DVKVTQSSRYLVKRTGEKVFLECVQDMDHENMFWYRQDPGLGLRLIYFSYDVKMKEKGDIPEGYSVSREKKERFSLILESASTNQTSMYLCASSNRGPNEQYFGPGTRLTVT.